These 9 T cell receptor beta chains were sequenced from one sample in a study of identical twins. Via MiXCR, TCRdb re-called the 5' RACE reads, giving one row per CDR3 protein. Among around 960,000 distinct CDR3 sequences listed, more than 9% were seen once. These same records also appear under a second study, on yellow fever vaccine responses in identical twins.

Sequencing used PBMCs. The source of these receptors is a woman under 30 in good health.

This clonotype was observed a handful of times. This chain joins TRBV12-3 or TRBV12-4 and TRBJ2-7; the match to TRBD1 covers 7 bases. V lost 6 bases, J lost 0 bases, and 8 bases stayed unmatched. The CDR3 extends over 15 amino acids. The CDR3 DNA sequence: TGTGCCAGCAGAGCCGGGACAGACTTCTCCTACGAGCAGTACTTC. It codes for CASRAGTDFSYEQYF.

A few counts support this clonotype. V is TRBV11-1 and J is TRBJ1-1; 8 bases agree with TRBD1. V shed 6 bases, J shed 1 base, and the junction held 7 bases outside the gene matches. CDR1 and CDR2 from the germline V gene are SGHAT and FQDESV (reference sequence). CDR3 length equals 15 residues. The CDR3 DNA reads TGTGCCAGCAGTTTCGCAGGGGGCCAGAACACTGAAGCTTTCTTT. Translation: CASSFAGGQNTEAFF.

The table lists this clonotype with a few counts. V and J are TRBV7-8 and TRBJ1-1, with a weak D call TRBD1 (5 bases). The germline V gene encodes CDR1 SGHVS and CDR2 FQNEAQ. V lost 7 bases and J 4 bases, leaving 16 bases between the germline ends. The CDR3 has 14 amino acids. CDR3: CASTYGAGITEAFF. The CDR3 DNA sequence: TGTGCCAGCACCTATGGGGCGGGGATCACTGAAGCTTTCTTT.

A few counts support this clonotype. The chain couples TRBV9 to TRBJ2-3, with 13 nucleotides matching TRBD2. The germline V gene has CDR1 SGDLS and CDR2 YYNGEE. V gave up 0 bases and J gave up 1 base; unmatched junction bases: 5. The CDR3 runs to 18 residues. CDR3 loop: CASSVGGLAGHGTDTQYF. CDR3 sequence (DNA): TGTGCCAGCAGCGTAGGGGGACTAGCGGGGCACGGCACAGATACGCAGTATTTT.

CDR3 sequence reads: CASSLRRTAEGYTF. Written as DNA, the CDR3 is TGCGCCAGCAGCTTGCGGAGGACAGCGGAAGGCTACACCTTC. The chain carries TRBV5-1 and TRBJ1-2, with D possibly TRBD1 on 6 matching bases. CDR1 and CDR2 (germline): SGHRS, YFSETQ. The CDR3 runs 14 residues. Trimming took 1 base from V and 8 from J, leaving 15 bases between them.

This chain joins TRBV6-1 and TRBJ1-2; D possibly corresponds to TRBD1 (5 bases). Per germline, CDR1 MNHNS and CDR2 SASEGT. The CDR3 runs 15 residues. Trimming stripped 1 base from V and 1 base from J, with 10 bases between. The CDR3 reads CASSEGTPNNYGYTF. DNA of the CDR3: TGTGCCAGCAGTGAAGGGACACCTAATAACTATGGCTACACCTTC.

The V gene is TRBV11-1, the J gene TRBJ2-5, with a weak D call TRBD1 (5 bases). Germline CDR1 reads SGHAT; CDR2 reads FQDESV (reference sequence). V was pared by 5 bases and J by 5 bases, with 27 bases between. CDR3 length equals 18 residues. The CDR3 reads CASSLPPNPGHPTETQYF. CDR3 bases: TGTGCCAGCAGCCTACCCCCGAACCCCGGACACCCCACGGAGACCCAGTACTTC.

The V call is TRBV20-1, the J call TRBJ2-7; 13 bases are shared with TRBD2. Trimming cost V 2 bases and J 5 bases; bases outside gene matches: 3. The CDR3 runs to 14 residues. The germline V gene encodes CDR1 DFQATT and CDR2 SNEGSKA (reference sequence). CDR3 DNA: TGCAGTGCTAGACCGGGACTAGCGGGGAACGAGCAGTACGTC. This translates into CSARPGLAGNEQYV.

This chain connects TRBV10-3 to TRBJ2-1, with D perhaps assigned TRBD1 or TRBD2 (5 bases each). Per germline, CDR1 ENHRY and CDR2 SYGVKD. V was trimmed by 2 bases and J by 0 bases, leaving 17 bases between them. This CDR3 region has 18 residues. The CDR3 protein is CAISETLGMGRSYNEQFF. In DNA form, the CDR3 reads TGTGCCATCAGTGAGACCCTGGGGATGGGACGCTCCTACAATGAGCAGTTCTTC.